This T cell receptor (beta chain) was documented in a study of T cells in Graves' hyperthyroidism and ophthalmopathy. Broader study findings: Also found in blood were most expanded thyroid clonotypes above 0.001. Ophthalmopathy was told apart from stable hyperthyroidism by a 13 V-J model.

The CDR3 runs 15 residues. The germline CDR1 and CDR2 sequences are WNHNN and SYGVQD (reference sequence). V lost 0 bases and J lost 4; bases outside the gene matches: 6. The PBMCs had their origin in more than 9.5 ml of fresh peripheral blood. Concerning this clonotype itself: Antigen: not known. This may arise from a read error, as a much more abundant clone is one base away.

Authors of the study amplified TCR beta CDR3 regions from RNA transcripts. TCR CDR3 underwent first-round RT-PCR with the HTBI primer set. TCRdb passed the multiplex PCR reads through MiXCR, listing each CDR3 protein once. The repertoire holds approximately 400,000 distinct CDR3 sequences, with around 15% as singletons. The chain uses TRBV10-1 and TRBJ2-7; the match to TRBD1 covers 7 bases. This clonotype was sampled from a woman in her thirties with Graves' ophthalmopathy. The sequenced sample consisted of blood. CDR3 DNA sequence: TGCGCCAGCAGTGAGTCAGTGGACAGGCCGTACGAGCAGTACTTC. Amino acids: CASSESVDRPYEQYF.